This entry concerns a single T cell receptor beta chain. Its antigen is not yet known. Within one base of it there is no much larger clone, and no base qualities were kept. The germline V gene (reference sequence) sets CDR1 to LNHNV and CDR2 to YYDKDF. Trimming takes 6 bases from V and 0 bases from J, and the germline ends sit 10 bases apart. Reading from cysteine to phenylalanine, the CDR3 counts 14 amino acids. Of the read, only the CDR3 DNA is kept; its 42 bases are in frame from base 1. This entry comes from a study of neurological immune-mediated disorders (dated by TCRdb to the late 2010s). Some background on the complete study: Of the 35 or so multiple sclerosis patients, 31 had relapsing-remitting MS and 3 had secondary progressive MS. The study compared peripheral blood TCR-beta repertoires of HTLV-I-associated myelopathy (HAM/TSP) patients, multiple sclerosis patients and healthy controls using UMI-based sequencing. Of the approximately 70 subjects in the cohort, around 14 were HAM/TSP patients, approximately 35 were multiple sclerosis patients, and about 20 were healthy controls. Alongside PBMC samples, the set of some 98 TCR-beta libraries contained longitudinal samples, technical triplicates, and paired CD4+ and CD8+ T-cell subsets that had been sorted. What the authors observed across the whole study: TCR clonal expansion was greatest in HAM/TSP patients and smallest in MS patients, who ranked below even healthy controls. No clinical or MRI features were associated with the MS cluster, and the authors said that larger cohorts are needed. No identical CDR3 amino acid sequences were shared among expanded clones across subjects, suggesting private TCR-beta repertoires in all groups. Repertoires from 18 of 34 MS patients were grouped by phylogenetic analysis into a cluster of related CDR3 sequences, suggesting a possible repertoire-level signature.

cDNA was synthesized by template-switch 5'RACE using a primer carrying a 10-nucleotide random unique molecular identifier by which each TCR transcript was tagged. Every sequencing run yielded over 190 million TCR-beta sequences covering 15-18 subjects. The RNeasy kit was used to extract total RNA. The KAPA Real-time Library Amplification kit was used to amplify TCR-beta VDJ regions with primers targeting the TCR constant region and the 5'RACE anchor. A first PCR added sample indexes and Illumina adaptors, after which a second PCR increased the library yield. After purification with Ampure beads, the TCR product of roughly 650 bp was size-selected on a 2% E-gel SizeSelection system. Before pooling, libraries had their quality checked on a Bioanalyzer, their concentration measured with Qubit, and their quantity determined with the Kapa Library Quantification kit. An Illumina HiSeq 2500 sequenced the libraries paired-end 2 x 150 bp. To increase sequence diversity, about 25-31% phiX was spiked into each library pool. The original methods were these. The UMI-based MiGEC pipeline processed quality-filtered reads and removed over 80% of raw TCR sequences during error correction. IMGT germline references were used for alignment of VDJ genes, and clonotypes were defined by a unique CDR3 amino acid sequence together with V-J genes. Clonal expansion, Shannon diversity and CDR3 relatedness (CalcPairwiseDistances, ClusterSamples) were evaluated with VDJtools, and phylogenetic trees were built with CLCbio workbench. Using coefficient-of-variation modelling across technical triplicates, the study counted a clone as expanded if it had at least 8 unique UMIs. The public reads were reanalyzed by TCRdb: fastp trimming at Q25, MiXCR alignment, in-frame beta chains only. Each CDR3 protein appears once, grouped with its most common genes and DNA. The V and J calls and clone size come from TCRdb's table, not from the authors' own analysis. The sample table contains under 25,000 distinct CDR3 sequences; only one count was recorded for roughly 2.6% of them. Together, the top ten hold approximately 5% of the sample.

Libraries from unsorted PBMCs were made from 2 million PBMCs kept in RNAlater at -80 degrees C until RNA extraction. The multiple sclerosis patients were enrolled in a US clinical protocol that evaluated disease progression with magnetic resonance imaging. Peripheral blood underwent Ficoll-Hypaque density gradient centrifugation to isolate PBMCs, which were then cryopreserved in liquid nitrogen. The sequence was obtained from a woman under 30 with multiple sclerosis. Sample: PBMCs. Rearrangement joined TRBV15 to TRBJ2-3; TRBD2 could be the D gene, as 6 bases match. The nucleotides are TGTGCCACCAGGAGGCGGGACAGCACAGATACGCAGTATTTT. This is translated as CATRRRDSTDTQYF. Supplemented by the reference TRBV15 and TRBJ2-3 proteins around the CDR3, the complete variable domain is DAMVIQNPRYQVTQFGKPVTLSCSQTLNHNVMYWYQQKSSQAPKLLFHYYDKDFNNEADTPDNFQSRRPNTSFCFLDIRSPGLGDTAMYLCATRRRDSTDTQYFGPGTRLTVL.